This TCR beta chain was sequenced during a study of blood T cell repertoires in COVID-19. Turning to the study itself: Acute and convalescent COVID-19 samples came from the United States, Italy and Spain.

TCRdb keeps only in-frame clones here, not all; method: immunoSEQ multiplex PCR. Of 15,000 to 18,000 clones in the sample, more than 85% are singletons; the top ten hold 40% to 60%. This CDR3 contains 14 residues. The germline V and J ends were trimmed by 1 base and 4 bases, with 8 bases remaining between them. Per germline, CDR1 MNHNS and CDR2 SASEGT. This rearrangement joins TRBV6-1 to TRBJ1-5, with D unresolved. The receptor was derived from a man in his sixties with acute or convalescent COVID-19. The sample comprised peripheral blood. CDR3 nucleotides: TGTGCCAGCAGTGAAGTCGGTCTTAATCAGCCCCAGCATTTT. Translation: CASSEVGLNQPQHF.